The rows below give T cell receptor beta chains drawn from one sample of a study of blood T cell repertoires in COVID-19. Produced via immunoSEQ multiplex PCR; TCRdb's table is partial and in-frame only. The top ten hold around 9.3% of the sample, which has approximately 210,000 clones, about 86% seen once. Specimen: PBMCs or T cells enriched from blood (not recorded which). The receptors shown here come from a woman between 50 and 59 years old with acute COVID-19. The conserved cysteine and the conserved F or W are not part of the CDR3 here.

9	TRBV20-1	TRBJ1-2	SARGRYGYT
16	TRBV7-2	TRBJ2-1	ASSFVQPTSGGGNEQF
13	TRBV27	TRBJ1-4	ASRTTGTGFAKLF
12	TRBV7-8	TRBJ1-3	ASSLIPQGDTIY
11	TRBV18	TRBJ2-1	ASSPDFYNEQF
13	TRBV11-3	TRBJ2-1	ASSPGGQPYNEQF
11	TRBV5-4	TRBJ1-1	ASSPQGATEAF
14	TRBV5-4	TRBJ2-3	ASSLLAGGLSDTQY
15	TRBV9	TRBJ2-3	ASSGHQRGYSTDTQY
13	TRBV18	TRBJ1-4	ASSPTTVTHEKLF
15	TRBV5-5	TRBJ2-7	ASSSVGTSGALGEQY
13	TRBV19	TRBJ1-2	ASSIIGTGVGGYT
15	TRBV7-9	TRBJ2-2	ASSRLGGTGHTGELF
16	TRBV3-1/TRBV3-2	TRBJ2-7	ASSPKRDRAQMYYEQY
10	TRBV7-2	TRBJ2-1	ASSFWGVEQF
13	TRBV2	TRBJ1-5	ASSGQGELGRPQH
13	TRBV28	TRBJ2-1	ASSPRLAGVNEQF
12	TRBV2	TRBJ1-1	ASRETGGFTEAF
11	TRBV6-5	TRBJ2-2	ASSRWEAGELF
14	TRBV5-1	TRBJ2-2	ASSLDRGRVSGELF
12	TRBV5-1	TRBJ1-2	ASSYDRGESGYT
13	TRBV18	TRBJ2-1	ASSPRTGGPTEQF
9	TRBV28	TRBJ2-7	ASSFLYEQY
14	TRBV21-1	TRBJ1-1	ASRQGPRRPNTEAF
11	TRBV6-6	TRBJ2-1	ASGLYSAGEQF
15	TRBV4-2	TRBJ1-2	ASSQVVRESGDYGYT